This T cell receptor beta chain was identified during a study of T cells in Graves' hyperthyroidism and ophthalmopathy. There are a few counts of this clonotype. The TCR beta CDR3 regions underwent amplification using RNA transcripts as the source. The study used the HTBI primer set for a first-round RT-PCR of the TCR CDR3. TCRdb itself ran the multiplex PCR reads through MiXCR, one entry per CDR3 protein. The data show approximately 420,000 distinct CDR3 sequences, around 15% seen once. The V gene lost 6 bases and the J gene lost 9 bases, with 18 bases spanning the gap. From germline, CDR1 is MNHEY and CDR2 SVGAGI. The CDR3 is 15 residues long.

The sequenced sample consisted of blood. The receptor's source is a woman under 30 with Graves' hyperthyroidism. V usage is TRBV6-5 and J usage is TRBJ1-6, with D perhaps TRBD1 (6 bases). The CDR3 coding sequence is TGTGCCAGCAGCAGGGGTCCGGGGATACGTTCACCCCTCCACTTT. Translation: CASSRGPGIRSPLHF.